Each of the 21 T cell receptor beta chains below was sequenced from the same sample in a study of tissue T cells after allogeneic stem cell transplantation. The data were produced by immunoSEQ multiplex PCR, yet TCRdb's version contains in-frame clones alone and is incomplete. Here the sample spans under 30,000 clones, less than 85% being singletons. The material sequenced was tissue from the ileum, taken at autopsy. The receptor set was obtained from a female donor over 55 with lung cancer.

V usage is TRBV18 and J usage is TRBJ1-6; no clear D gene. The V end was cut by 0 bases, the J end by 7 bases, with 7 bases between. The CDR3 totals 14 residues. The germline CDR1 and CDR2 sequences are KGHSH and LQKENI. In DNA, the CDR3 is TGTGCCAGCTCACCACCGATCGGGAATTCACCCCTCCACTTT. Residues: CASSPPIGNSPLHF. The variable domain in full, with the rest retrieved from reference TRBV18 and TRBJ1-6, is NAGVMQNPRHLVRRRGQEARLRCSPMKGHSHVYWYRQLPEEGLKFMVYLQKENIIDESGMPKERFSAEFPKEGPSILRIQQVVRGDSAAYFCASSPPIGNSPLHFGNGTRLTVT.

The chain is built from TRBV15 and TRBJ1-2; maybe TRBD1 (6 bases). Germline CDR1 LNHNV, CDR2 YYDKDF (reference sequence). This CDR3 is built from 14 residues. V was clipped by 3 bases and J by 6 bases, with 14 bases between them. CDR3 in DNA: TGTGCCACCAGCAGGAAAGCGCAGGGGAATGGCTACACCTTC. Translated, it gives CATSRKAQGNGYTF.

J is TRBJ1-5 and V is TRBV5-3; 8 bases fit TRBD1. TRBV5-3 is annotated as an ORF whose role is uncertain. V gave up 8 bases and J gave up 7 bases; unmatched junction bases: 8. This CDR3 has 13 residues. The CDR3 protein is CASHAGGGQPQHF. In DNA, the CDR3 is TGTGCCAGTCATGCAGGGGGCGGGCAGCCCCAGCATTTT.

This clone was seen a single time. This chain connects TRBV7-6 to TRBJ1-1; 10 bases map to TRBD1. The CDR3 length is 14 residues. J gave up 5 bases and V 3 bases, and 3 bases lay outside the gene matches. The germline V gene encodes CDR1 SGHVS and CDR2 FNYEAQ. The CDR3: CASSFPGQGTEAFF. As DNA, the CDR3 is TGTGCCAGCAGCTTCCCGGGACAGGGGACTGAAGCTTTCTTT. The full variable domain, rest sourced from reference TRBV7-6 and TRBJ1-1, is GAGVSQSPRYKVTKRGQDVALRCDPISGHVSLYWYRQALGQGPEFLTYFNYEAQQDKSGLPNDRFSAERPEGSISTLTIQRTEQRDSAMYRCASSFPGQGTEAFFGQGTRLTVV.

This clone was seen only a few times. The chain is built from TRBV7-2 and TRBJ2-7, with 8 bases fitting TRBD2. The germline V gene has CDR1 SGHTA and CDR2 FQGNSA. Trimming cost V 0 bases and J 4 bases; bases outside gene matches: 5. The CDR3 is 15 residues long. Here the CDR3 DNA reads TGTGCCAGCAGCTTAGCCGGGACTAGTGGTTACGAGCAGTACTTC. Translation gives CASSLAGTSGYEQYF.

The chain employs TRBV9 and TRBJ1-1; D is unresolved. The CDR3 is 14 residues long. The germline CDR1 and CDR2 sequences are SGDLS and YYNGEE. V was pared by 4 bases and J by 5 bases, with 15 bases between. The CDR3 here is CASSPGGLRTEAFF. The CDR3 bases are TGTGCCAGCAGCCCGGGTGGGTTGCGGACTGAAGCTTTCTTT.

The chain uses TRBV18 and TRBJ1-1; tentative D call: TRBD1 (5 bases). The germline gives CDR1 KGHSH, CDR2 LQKENI. Trimming cost V 6 bases and J 4 bases, with 12 bases left between them. This CDR3 comprises 13 residues. The chain's CDR3 is CASSPTGGTEAFF. In DNA, the CDR3 is TGTGCCAGCTCCCCGACGGGGGGCACTGAAGCTTTCTTT. The full variable domain, its missing parts supplied by reference TRBV18 and TRBJ1-1, is NAGVMQNPRHLVRRRGQEARLRCSPMKGHSHVYWYRQLPEEGLKFMVYLQKENIIDESGMPKERFSAEFPKEGPSILRIQQVVRGDSAAYFCASSPTGGTEAFFGQGTRLTVV.

The V call is TRBV9, the J call TRBJ1-1; tentative D call: TRBD1 (6 bases). CDR1 is SGDLS, CDR2 YYNGEE, per germline. CDR3 size: 14 residues. V lost 4 bases, J lost 9 bases, and 19 bases lay in between. The CDR3 sequence: CASSPPGQTTQAFF. CDR3 sequence (DNA): TGTGCCAGCAGCCCTCCCGGACAGACTACCCAAGCTTTCTTT.

This clone was detected only once. This chain uses TRBV18 with TRBJ1-6; TRBD1 is a possible D gene (6 bases). V lost 3 bases and J 14 bases, leaving 26 bases between the germline ends. Per germline, CDR1 KGHSH and CDR2 LQKENI. CDR3 length: 17 residues. The DNA of the CDR3 is TGTGCCAGCTCACCGGATATAGGACAGATAACCCTTCGATCCCTCCACTTT. This sequence encodes CASSPDIGQITLRSLHF.

This clone has only a few counts. This chain links TRBV19 with TRBJ1-5, with D hard to call. The germline V gene encodes CDR1 LNHDA and CDR2 SQIVND (reference sequence). The CDR3 runs 15 residues. Trimming stripped 5 bases from V and 4 bases from J, with 15 bases between. The CDR3 nucleotides read TGTGCCAGTAGTTGGATCTCGCTAAAAAATCAGCCCCAGCATTTT. Its translation is CASSWISLKNQPQHF.

This clone was seen a handful of times. V and J are TRBV7-2 and TRBJ2-7; TRBD2 aligns across 7 bases. Germline V gene data show CDR1 as SGHTA and CDR2 as FQGNSA. This CDR3 comprises 15 residues. The junction had 11 bases not matched to a gene; V was cut back by 5 bases and J by 4 bases. The CDR3 is CASSHIGGRGYEQYF. CDR3 DNA: TGTGCCAGCAGCCACATAGGAGGGAGGGGTTACGAGCAGTACTTC.

In DNA, the CDR3 is TGCGCCAGCAGCCAAGATACCGGTTCACCCCTCCACTTT. Encoded protein: CASSQDTGSPLHF. The chain is built from TRBV4-3 and TRBJ1-6; D is ambiguous. This CDR3 comprises 13 residues. Deletions cut 0 bases from V and 9 bases from J, with 6 bases between. Per germline, CDR1 LGHNA and CDR2 YSLEER.

For the CDR3, the DNA is TGTGCCAGCTCACCAGAGAGGGCTTGGGAAAAACTGTTTTTT. Residues: CASSPERAWEKLFF. The rearrangement uses TRBV18 and TRBJ1-4, with D hard to call. Germline assignment: CDR1 KGHSH and CDR2 LQKENI. The CDR3 is 14 residues long. The V gene lost 2 bases and the J gene lost 8 bases, with 12 bases spanning the gap.

This chain joins TRBV5-1 and TRBJ2-3, with D tentatively TRBD2 (5 bases). Germline V gene data show CDR1 as SGHRS and CDR2 as YFSETQ. CDR3 size: 16 residues. V lost 0 bases and J 0 bases, leaving 11 bases between the germline ends. In nucleotides, the CDR3 is TGCGCCAGCAGCTTGGGACTACGAACTAGCACAGATACGCAGTATTTT. The encoded protein is CASSLGLRTSTDTQYF. The variable domain in full, completed from reference TRBV5-1 and TRBJ2-3, reads KAGVTQTPRYLIKTRGQQVTLSCSPISGHRSVSWYQQTPGQGLQFLFEYFSETQRNKGNFPGRFSGRQFSNSRSEMNVSTLELGDSALYLCASSLGLRTSTDTQYFGPGTRLTVL.

J is TRBJ1-5 and V is TRBV27, with D unclear. Trimming pared 10 bases from V and 0 bases from J, leaving 13 bases between. This CDR3 has 14 amino acids. The germline gives CDR1 MNHEY, CDR2 SMNVEV (reference sequence). CDR3 coding DNA: TGTGCCACCTGGGGAGGGTATAGCAATCAGCCCCAGCATTTT. It is translated as CATWGGYSNQPQHF.

The chain has TRBV13 and TRBJ1-2; weak D call: TRBD1 (5 bases). V gave up 0 bases and J gave up 8 bases, with 13 bases separating them. This CDR3 comprises 14 residues. CDR1 and CDR2 from the germline V gene are PRHDT and FYEKMQ (reference sequence). Here the CDR3 DNA reads TGTGCCAGCAGCTTAGGCGGGACCCTATACGGCTACACCTTC. Encoded protein: CASSLGGTLYGYTF.

The rearrangement links TRBV18 to TRBJ2-7; D gene unclear. Germline assignment: CDR1 KGHSH and CDR2 LQKENI. V was pared by 1 base and J by 6 bases, with 10 bases between. The CDR3 extends over 13 amino acids. CDR3 amino acids: CASSPRKDLEQYF. CDR3 bases: TGTGCCAGCTCACCACGAAAAGATCTCGAGCAGTACTTC.

V gene TRBV18 combines with J gene TRBJ1-2; 9 bases match TRBD1. Germline V CDR1 and CDR2: KGHSH, LQKENI. V trimming: 3 bases; J trimming: 8 bases; junction bases outside the gene matches: 7. The CDR3 totals 14 residues. The DNA for the CDR3 is TGTGCCAGCTCACCGACGGGGACAGGGCGAGGCTACACCTTC. Translating it yields CASSPTGTGRGYTF.

CDR3 sequence reads: CASSHIAAETQYF. Here the CDR3 DNA reads TGTGCCAGCAGCCATATAGCAGCAGAGACCCAGTACTTC. This chain connects TRBV13 to TRBJ2-5; no firm D call. The CDR3 is 13 residues long. Germline lookup yields CDR1 PRHDT and CDR2 FYEKMQ (reference sequence). The germline V and J ends were trimmed by 5 bases and 4 bases, with 11 bases remaining between them.

This clone has more than one count but fewer than ten. The chain has TRBV18 and TRBJ1-3; D is unresolved. The CDR3 sequence is 16 residues long. Germline values: CDR1 KGHSH, CDR2 LQKENI. Trimming removed 0 bases from V and 1 base from J, with 10 bases in between. CDR3 nucleotides: TGTGCCAGCTCACCACCCGCAATGAAATCTGGAAACACCATATATTTT. This encodes CASSPPAMKSGNTIYF.

The V and J genes are TRBV7-3 and TRBJ1-1; 7 bases fit TRBD1. The CDR3 has 20 amino acids. The V segment lost 2 bases and the J segment 1 base; nucleotides outside the gene matches: 19. Germline loops: CDR1 SGHTA, CDR2 FQGTGA. This chain's CDR3 is CASSLYPPTTGSTTNTEAFF. CDR3 nucleotide sequence: TGTGCCAGCAGCTTATACCCCCCCACGACAGGGTCTACTACGAACACTGAAGCTTTCTTT.